Shown below are 21 T cell receptor beta chains from a single sample sequenced in a study of response to subunit inactivated influenza vaccine. Using its own MiXCR run on the RT-PCR reads, TCRdb lists one record per CDR3 protein. The table lists about 480,000 distinct CDR3 sequences, about an eighth of them singletons. The specimen was PBMCs from blood, collected roughly 6 weeks after vaccination. These receptor sequences come from a man in his forties or fifties who received an inactivated influenza vaccine.

The chain carries TRBV7-2 and TRBJ1-2; 7 bases align to TRBD1. The V gene end was trimmed by 5 bases and the J gene end by 4 bases; junction bases not matched to a gene: 13. Looked up from germline, CDR1 is SGHTA and CDR2 is FQGNSA. The CDR3 totals 16 residues. CDR3 DNA sequence: TGTGCCAGCAGCCGGGTACAGGGGCGGGAGCCCTATGGCTACACCTTC. Its protein is CASSRVQGREPYGYTF.

The chain is built from TRBV7-2 and TRBJ2-2; tentatively, D is TRBD1 (6 bases). The CDR3 covers 14 residues. Trimming removed 4 bases at V and 4 bases at J, with 10 bases between. Germline V CDR1 and CDR2: SGHTA, FQGNSA. This CDR3 is CASSSGHITGELFF. The CDR3, as DNA: TGTGCCAGCAGCTCGGGACACATCACCGGGGAGCTGTTTTTT.

At least ten counts were recorded for this clonotype. The chain couples TRBV5-1 to TRBJ1-6; weak D call: TRBD1 (6 bases). The CDR3 spans 15 residues. CDR1 is SGHRS and CDR2 is YFSETQ in the germline V gene. V gave up 3 bases and J gave up 7 bases, with 14 bases separating them. The CDR3 region has the DNA TGCGCCAGCAGCTCCGAGGGGGATGGGAATTCACCCCTCCACTTT. This encodes CASSSEGDGNSPLHF.

This clonotype turned up a few times. The V call is TRBV5-1, the J call TRBJ2-2; possible D gene TRBD1, 6 bases. CDR1 and CDR2 from the germline V gene are SGHRS and YFSETQ. V was trimmed by 5 bases and J by 0 bases, leaving 14 bases between them. This CDR3 is built from 16 residues. The CDR3 region is CASRGGRTANTGELFF. The CDR3 coding sequence is TGCGCCAGCAGAGGGGGAAGGACAGCGAACACCGGGGAGCTGTTTTTT.

The chain recombines TRBV27 with TRBJ2-5, with D possibly matching TRBD1 (6 bases). This CDR3 has 17 residues. CDR1 is MNHEY and CDR2 is SMNVEV in the germline V gene (reference sequence). Trimming removed 0 bases from V and 4 bases from J, with 18 bases in between. The CDR3 sequence: CASSLSSWGRGGETQYF. CDR3 DNA: TGTGCCAGCAGTTTATCCTCTTGGGGGAGAGGGGGAGAGACCCAGTACTTC.

J is TRBJ1-1 and V is TRBV6-5; 7 bases line up with TRBD1. The trim removed 5 bases at V and 3 bases at J, leaving 0 bases unmatched. Germline V gene sequence: CDR1 MNHEY, CDR2 SVGAGI. This CDR3 is 12 amino acids long. CDR3 nucleotides: TGTGCCAGCAGTGACAGGGACACTGAAGCTTTCTTT. Its protein is CASSDRDTEAFF.

The CDR3 is CASSLGPLKETQFF. The CDR3, as DNA: TGTGCCAGCAGTTTAGGGCCGTTAAAAGAGACCCAGTTCTTC. The chain couples TRBV12-3 or TRBV12-4 to TRBJ2-5; the D is unclear. The assigned J gene may be wrong: the sequence end matches TRBJ2-1 better. The CDR3 is 14 residues long.

This clonotype was counted only a few times. CDR3 DNA: TGTGCCAGCAGCTTAAAGGGGGGCACATACAATGAGCAGTTCTTC. Its translation: CASSLKGGTYNEQFF. The chain uses TRBV11-2 and TRBJ2-1; D assignment may be TRBD1 or TRBD2 (6 bases each). This CDR3 has 15 amino acids. The V end lost 2 bases, the J end lost 4 bases, and 12 bases lay between the germline ends. In germline, CDR1 is SGHAT, CDR2 FQNNGV. Full variable domain (rest looked up from reference TRBV11-2 and TRBJ2-1): EAGVAQSPRYKIIEKRQSVAFWCNPISGHATLYWYQQILGQGPKLLIQFQNNGVVDDSQLPKDRFSAERLKGVDSTLKIQPAKLEDSAVYLCASSLKGGTYNEQFFGPGTRLTVL.

This clonotype appeared a few times. The chain joins TRBV4-2 to TRBJ2-5; D may be TRBD1 or TRBD2 (6 bases each). Germline CDR1 is LGHNA and CDR2 is YNFKEQ. The CDR3 totals 16 residues. V lost 4 bases and J lost 3, with 18 bases in between. Here the CDR3 DNA reads TGTGCCAGCAGCCCACATGGCGAGAGGGGGGAAGAGACCCAGTACTTC. Protein: CASSPHGERGEETQYF.

The chain uses TRBV6-2 or TRBV6-3 and TRBJ1-1; 7 positions agree with TRBD1. This CDR3 contains 14 residues. V was pared by 6 bases and J by 4 bases, with 8 bases of the junction left unmatched. The germline V gene has CDR1 MNHEY and CDR2 SVGEGT. DNA of the CDR3: TGTGCCAGCAGCCCGACAGGGTCTCCCACTGAAGCTTTCTTT. Translating gives CASSPTGSPTEAFF.

This clonotype was recorded many times. V is TRBV7-2 and J is TRBJ2-7, with 9 bases that match TRBD1. The V gene's germline CDR1 is SGHTA and CDR2 FQGNSA. The CDR3 length is 14 residues. V shed 5 bases and J 3 bases; nucleotides not matched to a gene: 5. The CDR3 reads CASSVRQGDYEQYF. In nucleotides, the CDR3 is TGTGCCAGCAGCGTCAGACAGGGGGACTACGAGCAGTACTTC.

In DNA form, the CDR3 reads TGTGCCAGCAGCCATCCAGCGGGGGCCTTCTCACCCCTCCACTTT. It encodes CASSHPAGAFSPLHF. V usage is TRBV3-1 and J usage is TRBJ1-6; D may be TRBD1 (6 bases). V shed 3 bases and J shed 10 bases, with 16 bases lying between them. The CDR3 has 15 amino acids. The germline V gene has CDR1 LGHDT and CDR2 YNNKEL (reference sequence).

The sample holds a few counts of this clonotype. The chain joins TRBV4-1 to TRBJ1-4; D not resolved. There are 15 residues in the CDR3. Trimming left V 0 bases short and J 8 bases short, with 13 bases between. The germline V gene has CDR1 MGHRA and CDR2 YSYEKL. In DNA, the CDR3 is TGCGCCAGCAGCCAAGATTTTAGGGTCCGGGAAAAACTGTTTTTT. This encodes CASSQDFRVREKLFF.

This clonotype was counted ten times or more. The chain has TRBV12-3 or TRBV12-4 and TRBJ2-7, with TRBD1 matching over 9 bases. J lost 5 bases, V lost 5 bases, and 7 bases had no gene match. There are 14 residues in the CDR3. CDR3 nucleotides: TGTGCCAGCAGTCCCTGGGACAGGGACCACGAGCAGTACTTC. This encodes CASSPWDRDHEQYF.

In its sample, this clonotype was seen a few times. V usage is TRBV6-6 and J usage is TRBJ2-1; no firm D call. V was shortened by 7 bases and J by 5 bases, with 12 bases between the two germline ends. Germline-derived CDR1 and CDR2 are MNHNY and SVGAGI (reference sequence). The CDR3 covers 13 residues. The DNA of the CDR3 is TGTGCCAGCAAGTTCAGTAAAAACAATGAGCAGTTCTTC. It yields the protein CASKFSKNNEQFF.

This clonotype showed up just a few times. The chain is built from TRBV7-2 and TRBJ2-1; D may be TRBD2 (5 bases). Germline lookup yields CDR1 SGHTA and CDR2 FQGNSA. This CDR3 region has 15 residues. V was cut by 5 bases and J by 1 base, with 12 bases left in between. This chain's CDR3 is CASSPLGVSYNEQFF. In DNA, the CDR3 is TGTGCCAGCAGCCCCCTCGGGGTTTCCTACAATGAGCAGTTCTTC. Full variable domain (remainder filled in from reference TRBV7-2 and TRBJ2-1): GAGVSQSPSNKVTEKGKDVELRCDPISGHTALYWYRQSLGQGLEFLIYFQGNSAPDKSGLPSDRFSAERTGGSVSTLTIQRTQQEDSAVYLCASSPLGVSYNEQFFGPGTRLTVL.

The chain joins TRBV5-1 to TRBJ2-5, with D unresolved. Germline V lookup: CDR1 SGHRS, CDR2 YFSETQ. Trimming stripped 2 bases from V and 2 bases from J, with 10 bases between. The CDR3 is 14 amino acids. The CDR3 nucleotides are TGCGCCAGCAGCTTTAGTAGTAGTCAAGAGACCCAGTACTTC. Protein product: CASSFSSSQETQYF.

This clonotype appeared a few times. The V call is TRBV20-1, the J call TRBJ2-7; D call uncertain. Germline V gene sequence: CDR1 DFQATT, CDR2 SNEGSKA (reference sequence). The CDR3 covers 13 residues. The V end was cut by 4 bases, the J end by 7 bases, with 17 bases between. The CDR3 sequence is CSAIEGLTDEQYF. As DNA, the CDR3 is TGCAGTGCTATAGAAGGCCTCACTGATGAGCAGTACTTC.

About this clonotype: A junction boundary mismatches the germline segment, possibly from a read error. The chain recombines TRBV5-6 with TRBJ2-7, with a tentative D call TRBD2 (5 bases). Germline V gene data show CDR1 as SGHDT and CDR2 as YYEEEE. The CDR3 totals 13 residues. The CDR3 DNA is TGTGCCAGCGGCTTCGGGGTGGACTACGAGCAGTACTTC. It is translated as CASGFGVDYEQYF.

This clonotype was seen repeatedly, ten times or more. This chain uses TRBV7-9 with TRBJ2-1; TRBD1 aligns across 7 bases. The CDR3 has 11 residues. Germline values: CDR1 SEHNR, CDR2 FQNEAQ (reference sequence). DNA for the CDR3: TGTGCGTGGGACAGATACAATGAGCAGTTCTTC. Protein: CAWDRYNEQFF.

This clonotype was found a few times. The chain links TRBV11-2 to TRBJ2-7; TRBD1 might be the D (6 bases). The V end lost 1 base, the J end lost 3 bases, and 10 bases lay between the germline ends. Germline assignment: CDR1 SGHAT and CDR2 FQNNGV. The CDR3 totals 14 residues. The CDR3 here is CASSLAYRDYEQYF. CDR3 nucleotide sequence: TGTGCCAGCAGCTTAGCCTACAGGGACTACGAGCAGTACTTC.